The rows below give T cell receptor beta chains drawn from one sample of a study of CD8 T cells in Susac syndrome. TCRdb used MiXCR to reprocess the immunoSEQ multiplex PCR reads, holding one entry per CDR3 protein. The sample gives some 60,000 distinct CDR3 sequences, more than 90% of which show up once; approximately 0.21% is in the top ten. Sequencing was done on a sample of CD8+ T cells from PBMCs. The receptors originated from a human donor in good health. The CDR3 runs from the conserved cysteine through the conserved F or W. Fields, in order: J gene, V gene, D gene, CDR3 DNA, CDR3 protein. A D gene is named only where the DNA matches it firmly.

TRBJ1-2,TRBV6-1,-,TGTGCCAGCAGTGAAGTGTCAGGGGCATTTTATCGAGGCTACACCTTC,CASSEVSGAFYRGYTF
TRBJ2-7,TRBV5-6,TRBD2,TGTGCCAGCAGCTTGCCCGGGACTACTTCCTACGAGCAGTACTTC,CASSLPGTTSYEQYF
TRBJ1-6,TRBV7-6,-,TGTGCCAGCAGCTTAGGGCCAAATAATTCACCCCTCCACTTT,CASSLGPNNSPLHF
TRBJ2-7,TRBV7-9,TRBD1,TGTGCCAGCAGCCGCCCGACAGGGAGCTCCTACGAGCAGTACTTC,CASSRPTGSSYEQYF
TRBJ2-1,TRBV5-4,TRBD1,TGTGCCAGCAAAGAGGGGGCGAATGAGCAGTTCTTC,CASKEGANEQFF
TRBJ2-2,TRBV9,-,TGTGCCAGCAGCCCGTCGCGGGCCGGGGAGCTGTTTTTT,CASSPSRAGELFF
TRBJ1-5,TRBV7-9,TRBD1,TGTGCCAGCAGCCGGGACAGGGCAGAGGGTCAGCCCCAGCATTTT,CASSRDRAEGQPQHF
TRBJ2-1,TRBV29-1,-,TGCAGCGGCCGCCCGGGGGGCTTCTACAATGAGCAGTTCTTC,CSGRPGGFYNEQFF
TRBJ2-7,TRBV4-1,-,TGCGCCAGCAGCCAAGACAGACGCTACGAGCAGTACTTC,CASSQDRRYEQYF
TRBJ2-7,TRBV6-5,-,TGTGCCAGCAGTTACGACCCAGCTGGCGAGCAGTACTTC,CASSYDPAGEQYF
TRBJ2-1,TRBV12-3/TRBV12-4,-,TGTGCCAGCAGTCCCCGGGGCTCCTACAATGAGCAGTTCTTC,CASSPRGSYNEQFF